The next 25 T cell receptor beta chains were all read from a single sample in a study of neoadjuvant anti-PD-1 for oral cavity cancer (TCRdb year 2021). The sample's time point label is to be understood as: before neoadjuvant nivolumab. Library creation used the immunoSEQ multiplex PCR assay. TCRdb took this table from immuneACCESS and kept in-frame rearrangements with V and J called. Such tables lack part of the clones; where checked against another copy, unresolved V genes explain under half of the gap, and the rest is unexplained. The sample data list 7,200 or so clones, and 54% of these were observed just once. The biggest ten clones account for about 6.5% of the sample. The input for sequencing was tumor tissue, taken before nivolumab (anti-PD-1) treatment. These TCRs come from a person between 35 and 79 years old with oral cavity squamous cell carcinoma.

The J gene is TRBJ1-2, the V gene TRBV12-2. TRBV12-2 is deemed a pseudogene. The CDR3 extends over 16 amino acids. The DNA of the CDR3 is TGTGCAAGTCGCTTAGAGGCCGCGGGAGTAGGATATGGCTACACCTTC. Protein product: CASRLEAAGVGYGYTF.

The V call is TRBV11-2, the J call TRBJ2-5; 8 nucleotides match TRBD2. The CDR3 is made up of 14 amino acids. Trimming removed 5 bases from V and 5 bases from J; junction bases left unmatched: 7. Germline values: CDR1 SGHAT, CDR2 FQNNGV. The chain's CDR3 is CASSTERGYETQYF. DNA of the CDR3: TGTGCCAGCAGCACCGAGCGGGGGTATGAGACCCAGTACTTC.

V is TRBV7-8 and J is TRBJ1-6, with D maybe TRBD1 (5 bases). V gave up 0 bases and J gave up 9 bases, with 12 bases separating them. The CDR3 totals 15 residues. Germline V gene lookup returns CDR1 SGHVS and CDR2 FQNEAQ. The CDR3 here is CASSLASGDGSPLHF. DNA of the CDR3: TGTGCCAGCAGCTTAGCGTCGGGGGATGGTTCACCCCTCCACTTT.

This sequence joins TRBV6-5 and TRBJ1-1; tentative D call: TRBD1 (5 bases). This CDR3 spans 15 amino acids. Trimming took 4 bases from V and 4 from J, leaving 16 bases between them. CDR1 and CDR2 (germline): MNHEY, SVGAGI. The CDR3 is CASSSQGGGSTEAFF. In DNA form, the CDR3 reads TGTGCCAGCAGTTCCCAGGGCGGCGGCTCCACTGAAGCTTTCTTT.

The CDR3: CASSFQQGAGYTF. In DNA, the CDR3 is TGTGCCAGCAGCTTTCAACAGGGGGCTGGCTACACCTTC. The chain employs TRBV5-4 and TRBJ1-2, with 9 bases that match TRBD1. The CDR3 sequence is 13 residues long. The ends lost 2 bases at V and 7 bases at J; junction bases unmatched: 3. Looked up from germline, CDR1 is SGHNT and CDR2 is YYREEE (reference sequence).

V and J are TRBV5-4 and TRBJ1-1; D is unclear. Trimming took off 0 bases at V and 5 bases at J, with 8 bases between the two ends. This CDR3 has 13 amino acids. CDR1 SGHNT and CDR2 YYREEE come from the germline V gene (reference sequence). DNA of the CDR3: TGTGCCAGCAGCTTGGTCGGGGAAACTGAAGCTTTCTTT. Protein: CASSLVGETEAFF. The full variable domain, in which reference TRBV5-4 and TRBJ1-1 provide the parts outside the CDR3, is ETGVTQSPTHLIKTRGQQVTLRCSSQSGHNTVSWYQQALGQGPQFIFQYYREEENGRGNFPPRFSGLQFPNYSSELNVNALELDDSALYLCASSLVGETEAFFGQGTRLTVV.

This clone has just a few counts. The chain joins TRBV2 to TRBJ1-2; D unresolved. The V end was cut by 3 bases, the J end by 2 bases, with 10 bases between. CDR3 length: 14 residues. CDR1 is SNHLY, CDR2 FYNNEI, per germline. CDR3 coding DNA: TGTGCCAGCAGTGAGCCTTTGAGGAACTATGGCTACACCTTC. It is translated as CASSEPLRNYGYTF.

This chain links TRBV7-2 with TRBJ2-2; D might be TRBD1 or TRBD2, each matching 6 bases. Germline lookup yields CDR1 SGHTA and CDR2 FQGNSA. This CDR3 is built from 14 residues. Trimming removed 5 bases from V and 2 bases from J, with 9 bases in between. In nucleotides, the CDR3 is TGTGCCAGCAGCGGGGGGCTAAACACCGGGGAGCTGTTTTTT. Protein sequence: CASSGGLNTGELFF.

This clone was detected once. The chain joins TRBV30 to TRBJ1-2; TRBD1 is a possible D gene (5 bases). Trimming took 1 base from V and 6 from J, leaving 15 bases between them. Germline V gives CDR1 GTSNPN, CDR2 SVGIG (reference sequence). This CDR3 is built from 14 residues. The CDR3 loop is CAWSAFREEHGYTF. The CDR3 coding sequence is TGTGCCTGGAGTGCATTCAGGGAAGAACATGGCTACACCTTC.

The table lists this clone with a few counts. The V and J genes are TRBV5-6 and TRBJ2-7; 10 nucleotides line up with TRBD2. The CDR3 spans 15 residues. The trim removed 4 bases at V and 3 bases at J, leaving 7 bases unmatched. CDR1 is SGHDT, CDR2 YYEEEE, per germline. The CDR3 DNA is TGTGCCAGCAGCCGAAGCGGGAGGGAACTCTACGAGCAGTACTTC. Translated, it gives CASSRSGRELYEQYF.

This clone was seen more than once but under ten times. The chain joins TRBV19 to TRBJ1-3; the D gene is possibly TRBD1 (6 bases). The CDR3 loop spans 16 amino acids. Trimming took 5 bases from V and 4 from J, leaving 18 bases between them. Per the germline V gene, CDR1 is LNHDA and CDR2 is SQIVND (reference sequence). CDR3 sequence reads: CASSLTGHFLGNTIYF. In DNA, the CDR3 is TGTGCCAGTAGTTTAACGGGACACTTCTTGGGAAACACCATATATTTT.

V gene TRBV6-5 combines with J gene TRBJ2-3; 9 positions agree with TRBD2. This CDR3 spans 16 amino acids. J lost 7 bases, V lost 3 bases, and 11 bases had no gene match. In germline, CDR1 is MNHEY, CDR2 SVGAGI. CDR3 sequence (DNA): TGTGCCAGCAGTTATTTCTGGGCTAGCGGGGTGAATACGCAGTATTTT. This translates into CASSYFWASGVNTQYF.

CDR3 coding DNA: TGTGCCAGTAGTGCCTACAATGAGCAGTTCTTC. Translating gives CASSAYNEQFF. The V gene is TRBV19, the J gene TRBJ2-1; unclear D gene. Germline V gene data show CDR1 as LNHDA and CDR2 as SQIVND (reference sequence). CDR3 length: 11 residues. V was clipped by 5 bases and J by 2 bases, with 1 base between them.

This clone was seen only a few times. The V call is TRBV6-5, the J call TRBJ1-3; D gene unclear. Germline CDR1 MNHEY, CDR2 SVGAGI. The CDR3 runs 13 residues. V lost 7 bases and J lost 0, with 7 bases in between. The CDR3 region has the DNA TGTGCCAGCACCGAGAGCTCTGGAAACACCATATATTTT. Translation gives CASTESSGNTIYF.

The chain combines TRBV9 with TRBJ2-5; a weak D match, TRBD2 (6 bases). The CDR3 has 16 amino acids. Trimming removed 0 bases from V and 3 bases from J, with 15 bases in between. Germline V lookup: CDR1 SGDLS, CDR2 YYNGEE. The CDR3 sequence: CASSVGGARTKETQYF. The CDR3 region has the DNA TGTGCCAGCAGCGTAGGTGGGGCCCGGACTAAAGAGACCCAGTACTTC.

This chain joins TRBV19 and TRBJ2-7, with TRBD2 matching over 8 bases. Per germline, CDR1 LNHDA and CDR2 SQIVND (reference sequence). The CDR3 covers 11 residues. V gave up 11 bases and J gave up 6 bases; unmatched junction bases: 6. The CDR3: CAASGGSEQYF. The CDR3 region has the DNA TGTGCCGCCTCGGGGGGGAGCGAGCAGTACTTC.

The CDR3 nucleotides are TGTGCCAGCAGCTTAGACGGGAAGGGGCAAGAGACCCAGTACTTC. Amino acid sequence: CASSLDGKGQETQYF. V usage is TRBV11-2 and J usage is TRBJ2-5, with D possibly called TRBD1 or TRBD2 (5 bases each). The CDR3 extends over 15 amino acids. V lost 0 bases, J lost 2 bases, and 10 bases lay in between. CDR1 is SGHAT, CDR2 FQNNGV, per germline.

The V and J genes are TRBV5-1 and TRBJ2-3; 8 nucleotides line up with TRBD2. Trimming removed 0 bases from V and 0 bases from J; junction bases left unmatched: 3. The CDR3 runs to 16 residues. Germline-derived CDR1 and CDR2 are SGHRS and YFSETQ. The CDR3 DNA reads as TGCGCCAGCAGCTTGGGAGTAGCGGGGAGCACAGATACGCAGTATTTT. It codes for CASSLGVAGSTDTQYF.

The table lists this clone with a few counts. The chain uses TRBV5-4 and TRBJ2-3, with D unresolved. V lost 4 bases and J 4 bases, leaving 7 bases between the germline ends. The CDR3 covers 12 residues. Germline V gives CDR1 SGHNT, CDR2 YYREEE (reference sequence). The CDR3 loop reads CASSPTPDTQYF. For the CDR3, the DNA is TGTGCCAGCAGCCCGACTCCAGATACGCAGTATTTT.

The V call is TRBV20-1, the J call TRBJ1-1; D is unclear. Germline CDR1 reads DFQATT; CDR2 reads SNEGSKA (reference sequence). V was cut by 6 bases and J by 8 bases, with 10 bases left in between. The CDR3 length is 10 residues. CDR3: CSAANLEAFF. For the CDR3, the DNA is TGCAGTGCAGCAAACTTAGAAGCTTTCTTT.

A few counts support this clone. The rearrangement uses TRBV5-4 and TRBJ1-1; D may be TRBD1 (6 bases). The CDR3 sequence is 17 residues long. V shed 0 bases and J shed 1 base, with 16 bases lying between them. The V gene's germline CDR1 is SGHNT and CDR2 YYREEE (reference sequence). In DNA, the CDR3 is TGTGCCAGCAGCTTGGGCGTTGGGGGGCGGGCGAACACTGAAGCTTTCTTT. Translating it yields CASSLGVGGRANTEAFF.

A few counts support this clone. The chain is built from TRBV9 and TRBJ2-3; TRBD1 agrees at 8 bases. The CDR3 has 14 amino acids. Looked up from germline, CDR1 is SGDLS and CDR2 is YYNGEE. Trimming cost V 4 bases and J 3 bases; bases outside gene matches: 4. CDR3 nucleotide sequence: TGTGCCAGCAGCTCCCGGACAGGGACAGATACGCAGTATTTT. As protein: CASSSRTGTDTQYF.

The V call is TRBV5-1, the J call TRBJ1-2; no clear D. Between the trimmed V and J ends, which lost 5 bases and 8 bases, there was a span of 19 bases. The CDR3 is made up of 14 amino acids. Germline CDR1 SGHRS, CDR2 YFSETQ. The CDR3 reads CASRSEVSVPGYTF. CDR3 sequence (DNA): TGCGCCAGCAGATCTGAAGTGTCAGTGCCGGGCTACACCTTC.

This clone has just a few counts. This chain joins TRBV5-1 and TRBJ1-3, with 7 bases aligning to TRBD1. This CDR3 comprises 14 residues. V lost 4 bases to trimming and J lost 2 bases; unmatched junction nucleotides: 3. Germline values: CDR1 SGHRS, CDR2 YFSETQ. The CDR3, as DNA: TGCGCCAGCAGCAATACAGGGGCTGGAAACACCATATATTTT. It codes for CASSNTGAGNTIYF.

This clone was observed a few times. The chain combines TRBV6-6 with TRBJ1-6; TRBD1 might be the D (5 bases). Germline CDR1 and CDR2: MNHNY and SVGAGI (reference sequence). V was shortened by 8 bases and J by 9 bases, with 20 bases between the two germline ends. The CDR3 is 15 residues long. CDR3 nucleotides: TGTGCCAGCCTCGAGACAGCCCCTGGACGTTCACCCCTCCACTTT. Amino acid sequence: CASLETAPGRSPLHF.